Described below is a single T cell receptor beta chain sequence and its context. The data originate from a study of blood T cell repertoires in COVID-19. About the research overall: Samples taken during acute and convalescent COVID-19 were collected in the United States, Italy and Spain. T cells, B-cell-depleted T cells, or PBMCs supplied cDNA or gDNA.

How the authors handled the data: Scientists estimated how many nucleated cells there were by amplifying reference gene primers. The method was immunoSEQ multiplex PCR; TCRdb's version includes in-frame clones alone and lacks a portion of them. The D gene and trimming were derived from the DNA, and the V and J assignments and clone size from that table. The data show around 89,000 clones, approximately 88% seen once. From germline, CDR1 is SSHAT and CDR2 FNYEAQ (reference sequence). V was trimmed by 5 bases and J by 6 bases, leaving 14 bases between them. The length of the CDR3 is 14 residues. This TCR was sampled from a man aged 55 to 69 with acute or convalescent COVID-19. Sequenced: peripheral blood. The V gene is TRBV7-7, the J gene TRBJ2-1; D possibly corresponds to TRBD1 (6 bases). Written as DNA, the CDR3 is TGTGCCAGCAGCCGGGACACCTTAAGCAATGAGCAGTTCTTC. Translating gives CASSRDTLSNEQFF.